The sequence of this TCR beta chain was determined in a study of blood T cell repertoires in COVID-19. Study overall: Whether acute or convalescent, the COVID-19 samples came from the United States, Italy and Spain. T cells, B-cell-depleted T cells, or PBMCs supplied cDNA or gDNA.

Original processing notes: Quantification of nucleated cells was approximated via reference gene primer amplification. Generated by immunoSEQ multiplex PCR, the TCRdb table keeps only in-frame clones and is missing some. For V, J and clone size, that table is used; D and trimming come from the DNA. The sample shows over 200,000 clones, 85% to 90% of them seen only once. The CDR3 has 16 amino acids. The ends lost 3 bases at V and 0 bases at J; junction bases unmatched: 5. Germline V gene data show CDR1 as MGHDK and CDR2 as SYGVNS. The TCR sequence derives from a man older than 75 with acute or convalescent COVID-19. Sequenced material: peripheral blood. The chain has TRBV25-1 and TRBJ2-1, with TRBD1 matching over 7 bases. This CDR3 reads CASSEATGSSYNEQFF. For the CDR3, the DNA is TGTGCCAGCAGTGAGGCGACAGGGAGCTCCTACAATGAGCAGTTCTTC.